Listed here are 25 T cell receptor beta chains from one sample, sequenced in a study of blood T cell repertoires in COVID-19. Profiled with immunoSEQ multiplex PCR; TCRdb holds only in-frame clones, not every one. The table includes 300,000 to 350,000 clones, 89% detected once. What was sequenced was PBMCs or T cells enriched from blood (not recorded which). Receptors were obtained from a woman aged 25 to 39 who had recovered from COVID-19.

V usage is TRBV19 and J usage is TRBJ2-7, with 9 positions matching TRBD2. V was pared by 6 bases and J by 5 bases, with 8 bases of the junction left unmatched. The CDR3 is 14 amino acids. Looked up from germline, CDR1 is LNHDA and CDR2 is SQIVND (reference sequence). The CDR3 region is CASRVAGDRDEQYF. The CDR3 nucleotides are TGTGCCAGTAGAGTAGCGGGAGATCGGGACGAGCAGTACTTC.

The V and J genes are TRBV3-1 (or the pseudogene TRBV3-2) and TRBJ1-6; D remains ambiguous. This CDR3 region has 15 residues. The germline CDR1 and CDR2 sequences are LGHDT and YNNKEL (reference sequence). The V end was cut by 3 bases, the J end by 6 bases, with 12 bases between. The CDR3 protein is CASSHQVPSNSPLHF. The CDR3 DNA sequence: TGTGCCAGCAGCCACCAGGTCCCCTCTAATTCACCCCTCCACTTT.

The chain employs TRBV6-5 and TRBJ1-5; TRBD1 matches at 7 bases. This CDR3 region has 14 residues. CDR1 and CDR2 (germline): MNHEY, SVGAGI. With V trimmed by 6 bases and J by 0 bases, 2 bases remained unmatched. For the CDR3, the DNA is TGTGCCAGCAGCTGGGACAGTAGCAATCAGCCCCAGCATTTT. It yields the protein CASSWDSSNQPQHF.

The V and J genes are TRBV10-3 and TRBJ1-5; TRBD1 might be the D (5 bases). Between the trimmed V and J ends, which lost 5 bases and 3 bases, there was a span of 8 bases. Germline CDR1 reads ENHRY; CDR2 reads SYGVKD. There are 13 residues in the CDR3. CDR3 protein: CAISRQLNQPQHF. The CDR3 DNA follows: TGTGCCATCAGTAGACAGCTCAATCAGCCCCAGCATTTT.

The chain carries TRBV19 and TRBJ2-3, with 10 bases matching TRBD2. Trimming removed 5 bases from V and 1 base from J; junction bases left unmatched: 12. The germline CDR1 and CDR2 sequences are LNHDA and SQIVND (reference sequence). This CDR3 has 18 residues. CDR3 in DNA: TGTGCCAGTAGTCAGAGCCCTCATGGACTAGCGGGCACAGATACGCAGTATTTT. Encoded protein: CASSQSPHGLAGTDTQYF.

The chain employs TRBV5-1 and TRBJ2-1, with TRBD2 matching 9 bases. The CDR3 runs to 15 residues. Germline CDR1 SGHRS, CDR2 YFSETQ. V shed 4 bases, J shed 4 bases, and the junction held 6 bases outside the gene matches. The CDR3 region has the DNA TGCGCCAGCAGCCGCCTAGCGGGGACATACAATGAGCAGTTCTTC. Encoded protein: CASSRLAGTYNEQFF.

The chain joins TRBV6-6 to TRBJ1-2, with 7 bases matching TRBD1. Germline V CDR1 and CDR2: MNHNY, SVGAGI (reference sequence). J was trimmed by 7 bases and V by 5 bases; bases with no gene match: 10. The CDR3 runs to 14 residues. CDR3 nucleotide sequence: TGTGCCAGCAGTCCTGGACAGGCCGTAGGTGGCTACACCTTC. It encodes CASSPGQAVGGYTF.

This clone was seen a single time. The chain is built from TRBV5-1 and TRBJ2-5; 9 bases agree with TRBD1. Germline trimming cut 5 bases from V and 1 base from J; bases unmatched to any gene: 6. Germline CDR1 SGHRS, CDR2 YFSETQ. The CDR3 runs to 15 residues. The DNA of the CDR3 is TGCGCCAGCAGGGCCGGGACAGGGACCCAAGAGACCCAGTACTTC. Translated, it gives CASRAGTGTQETQYF.

The V gene is TRBV7-2, the J gene TRBJ2-1; TRBD2 matches 10 bases. In germline, CDR1 is SGHTA, CDR2 FQGNSA. Losses at the gene ends were 3 bases for V and 6 bases for J; bases not matched to a gene: 2. The length of the CDR3 is 14 residues. The CDR3 nucleotides are TGTGCCAGCAGCTTTGGACTAGCGGTCAATGAGCAGTTCTTC. Protein product: CASSFGLAVNEQFF.

The chain combines TRBV6-5 with TRBJ1-1; 7 positions agree with TRBD1. Germline V lookup: CDR1 MNHEY, CDR2 SVGAGI. After removal of 7 bases from V and 5 bases from J, the junction contained 13 bases not matched to a gene. The CDR3 sequence is 15 residues long. DNA for the CDR3: TGTGCCAGCAATTCCCAGGGGCAGGGGGAAACTGAAGCTTTCTTT. Translated, it gives CASNSQGQGETEAFF.

This clone was seen a single time. The V gene is TRBV24-1, the J gene TRBJ2-5; 9 nucleotides match TRBD1. Germline trimming cut 5 bases from V and 5 bases from J; bases unmatched to any gene: 8. This CDR3 has 15 amino acids. Germline V gives CDR1 KGHDR, CDR2 SFDVKD. This CDR3 is CATSGNRGRVETQYF. Written as DNA, the CDR3 is TGTGCCACCAGTGGGAACAGGGGGCGCGTCGAGACCCAGTACTTC.

The rearrangement uses TRBV15 and TRBJ1-1; D gene ambiguous. V dropped 6 bases and J dropped 7 bases, with 15 bases sitting between them. This CDR3 region has 13 residues. The germline CDR1 and CDR2 sequences are LNHNV and YYDKDF (reference sequence). The CDR3 spells CATRNLREVEAFF. CDR3 nucleotides: TGTGCCACCAGGAACCTTCGAGAGGTTGAAGCTTTCTTT.

The sample holds one count of this clone. The rearrangement joins TRBV7-9 to TRBJ1-3; no clear D. Trimming cost V 1 base and J 2 bases, with 15 bases left between them. CDR1 is SEHNR, CDR2 FQNEAQ, per germline (reference sequence). The CDR3 has 17 residues. CDR3 sequence: CASSLVWQRGTGNTIYF. CDR3 DNA: TGTGCCAGCAGCTTAGTATGGCAGCGCGGGACTGGAAACACCATATATTTT.

The chain uses TRBV5-1 and TRBJ2-3; 9 nucleotides align to TRBD2. The V gene's germline CDR1 is SGHRS and CDR2 YFSETQ. The CDR3 length is 17 residues. V shed 3 bases, J shed 5 bases, and the junction held 13 bases outside the gene matches. The CDR3 nucleotides read TGCGCCAGCAGCTACTACGGAGCGGGAGGTTCGGGAGATACGCAGTATTTT. Translating it yields CASSYYGAGGSGDTQYF.

The rearrangement joins TRBV3-1 (or the pseudogene TRBV3-2) to TRBJ2-2; TRBD2 aligns across 10 bases. The CDR3 spans 15 residues. Germline V gene sequence: CDR1 LGHDT, CDR2 YNNKEL (reference sequence). The J segment lost 7 bases and the V segment lost 2 bases, leaving 4 bases of the junction unmatched. The CDR3 sequence: CASSQSLAGVGELFF. The CDR3 DNA follows: TGTGCCAGCAGCCAATCTCTAGCGGGAGTCGGGGAGCTGTTTTTT.

This clone was picked up one time. J is TRBJ2-2 and V is TRBV14; TRBD2 matches 9 bases. With V trimmed by 1 base and J by 7 bases, 7 bases remained unmatched. The CDR3 is made up of 16 amino acids. Germline V gene sequence: CDR1 SGHDN, CDR2 FVKESK. CDR3 sequence reads: CASSQVSGRSGGELFF. The CDR3 DNA reads TGTGCCAGCAGCCAAGTTAGCGGGAGATCCGGCGGGGAGCTGTTTTTT. Filled out from reference TRBV14 and TRBJ2-2, the complete variable domain reads EAGVTQFPSHSVIEKGQTVTLRCDPISGHDNLYWYRRVMGKEIKFLLHFVKESKQDESGMPNNRFLAERTGGTYSTLKVQPAELEDSGVYFCASSQVSGRSGGELFFGEGSRLTVL.

Concerning this clone itself: Given a much more abundant clone one base away, this may be a read error. This CDR3 is also generated by other DNA sequences in the sample. This chain links TRBV29-1 with TRBJ2-7; 9 bases map to TRBD2. V lost 0 bases, J lost 0 bases, and 3 bases stayed unmatched. CDR1 is SQVTM and CDR2 is ANQGSEA in the germline V gene. This CDR3 comprises 15 residues. CDR3 DNA: TGCAGCGTTGAAGATTCTAGCGGGACCTCCTACGAGCAGTACTTC. Translation gives CSVEDSSGTSYEQYF.

The chain links TRBV27 to TRBJ1-1; 8 bases line up with TRBD1. Germline assignment: CDR1 MNHEY and CDR2 SMNVEV (reference sequence). The CDR3 extends over 14 amino acids. V lost 7 bases and J lost 5; bases outside the gene matches: 9. CDR3 in DNA: TGTGCCAGCAACCTCGACAGGGGTGGAACTGAAGCTTTCTTT. This sequence encodes CASNLDRGGTEAFF.

The rearrangement links TRBV7-2 to TRBJ2-1, with 12 bases that match TRBD2. CDR1 SGHTA and CDR2 FQGNSA come from the germline V gene. This CDR3 has 18 amino acids. J lost 4 bases, V lost 1 base, and 8 bases had no gene match. CDR3 in DNA: TGTGCCAGCAGCTTAGTCTTCGGTCTAGCGGGAGGGTACAATGAGCAGTTCTTC. Its translation is CASSLVFGLAGGYNEQFF.

This clone was detected only once. A read error may produce the germline difference seen at one junction end. J is TRBJ1-1 and V is TRBV4-1; D call uncertain. CDR3 length: 12 residues. The V gene's germline CDR1 is MGHRA and CDR2 YSYEKL. CDR3 sequence reads: CASSRGALPSSF. The DNA of the CDR3 is TGCGCCAGCAGCCGAGGCGCCCTCCCCTCCTCTTTT.

This clone was seen a handful of times. The CDR3 coding sequence is TGTGCCAGCTCACCAGGACTCCGGAGCTCCTATAATTCACCCCTCCACTTT. This codes for CASSPGLRSSYNSPLHF. This rearrangement joins TRBV18 to TRBJ1-6; D gene unclear. Germline V lookup: CDR1 KGHSH, CDR2 LQKENI. Between the trimmed V and J ends, which lost 2 bases and 0 bases, there was a span of 11 bases. The CDR3 covers 17 residues.

V and J are TRBV5-4 and TRBJ2-2, with 15 bases matching TRBD2. CDR1 is SGHNT, CDR2 YYREEE, per germline (reference sequence). Germline trimming cut 4 bases from V and 3 bases from J; bases unmatched to any gene: 7. The CDR3 consists of 18 residues. The CDR3 sequence is CASSAGTSGRSHTGELFF. The CDR3 nucleotides read TGTGCCAGCAGCGCAGGGACTAGCGGGAGGAGTCACACCGGGGAGCTGTTTTTT.

The CDR3: CASSSGLAGEQFF. Here the CDR3 DNA reads TGTGCCAGCAGCTCTGGACTAGCGGGTGAGCAGTTCTTC. The V gene is TRBV7-9, the J gene TRBJ2-1, with TRBD2 identical over 11 bases. The CDR3 totals 13 residues. CDR1 and CDR2 from the germline V gene are SEHNR and FQNEAQ (reference sequence). With V trimmed by 4 bases and J by 9 bases, 2 bases remained unmatched.

The chain couples TRBV19 to TRBJ1-5; 7 bases are shared with TRBD1. V shed 5 bases and J 5 bases; nucleotides not matched to a gene: 3. CDR3 length equals 13 residues. CDR1 and CDR2 from the germline V gene are LNHDA and SQIVND (reference sequence). The CDR3 nucleotides read TGTGCCAGTAGTGGACAGGTCGATCAGCCCCAGCATTTT. Translated, it gives CASSGQVDQPQHF.

This chain joins TRBV7-9 and TRBJ2-7; 15 bases are shared with TRBD2. Per germline, CDR1 SEHNR and CDR2 FQNEAQ (reference sequence). This CDR3 spans 18 amino acids. The J segment lost 4 bases and the V segment lost 5 bases, leaving 12 bases of the junction unmatched. The CDR3 DNA sequence: TGTGCCAGCAGCCCTGGGACTAGCGGGAGGTACAACCGTTACGAGCAGTACTTC. This codes for CASSPGTSGRYNRYEQYF.